This entry describes one T cell receptor (beta chain). In the original processing: The assay estimated nucleated cells by amplifying reference gene primers. Measured with immunoSEQ multiplex PCR; TCRdb has only the in-frame clones, and not every one. The V and J calls and clone size are taken from that table; D and trimming were inferred from the DNA. Among roughly 56,000 clones listed, around 93% were seen once. This sample is part of a study of blood T cell repertoires in COVID-19. The specimen was peripheral blood. The TCR sequence derives from a man aged 50 to 60 with active COVID-19.

The CDR3 DNA reads as TGTGCCAGCAGCCAACCGGGGGAGACCAAAAACATTCAGTACTTC. Amino acid sequence: CASSQPGETKNIQYF. The chain employs TRBV3-1 (or the pseudogene TRBV3-2) and TRBJ2-4; TRBD2 is a possible D gene (6 bases). The germline V gene encodes CDR1 LGHDT and CDR2 YNNKEL (reference sequence). V was cut by 2 bases and J by 2 bases, with 10 bases left in between. This CDR3 is 15 amino acids long.